Presented here are 32 T cell receptor beta chains from one specimen sequenced in a study. TCRdb independently ran MiXCR on the 5' RACE reads; one entry per CDR3 protein. The profile covers fewer than 8,500 distinct CDR3 sequences, with approximately 60% appearing a single time and over 4% taken by the ten largest. The sequencing input was tumor-infiltrating memory CD4+ T cells sorted from the breast tumor. Noted subset: memory CD4+ T cells, CD4+CD45RO+CD25-. The receptors come from a female donor with breast cancer.

The chain is built from TRBV4-1 and TRBJ1-6; no reliable D call. The CDR3 contains 13 residues. The V end lost 6 bases, the J end lost 8 bases, and 11 bases lay between the germline ends. Looked up from germline, CDR1 is MGHRA and CDR2 is YSYEKL. The CDR3 nucleotides read TGCGCCAGCAGTCGGGCGGGTGATTCACCCCTCCACTTT. Translating gives CASSRAGDSPLHF.

Worth noting for this clonotype: Its ends do not fully match the called genes, so a read error is possible. V is TRBV12-3 or TRBV12-4 and J is TRBJ1-3, with D maybe TRBD1 (6 bases). The CDR3 has 12 amino acids. CDR3 sequence: CASSSGTPGSGF. The CDR3 DNA reads TGTGCCAGCAGTTCAGGGACACCAGGATCGGGTTTT.

Turning to this clonotype: It is likely a read error, because the conserved phenylalanine at the end of the CDR3 is missing. Because the CDR3's place on the DNA is in doubt, the DNA is left out and the CDR3 is given as listed by TCRdb. The gene calls are TRBV7-2 and TRBJ2-3; TRBD1, as called in the table, went unchecked against the DNA. With termini counted, the CDR3 has 9 amino acids. Germline V gene sequence: CDR1 SGHTA, CDR2 FQGNSA. This CDR3 is CASSLGQNY.

The count of this clonotype is one. One end of the junction varies from germline; a read error may be responsible. This chain joins TRBV7-3 and TRBJ2-1; D gene uncertain. Germline CDR1 SGHTA, CDR2 FQGTGA. This CDR3 contains 14 residues. The CDR3 reads CASSLLLGSDEQSF. The CDR3 coding sequence is TGTGCCAGCAGCTTACTTCTGGGAAGTGATGAGCAGTCCTTC.

This clonotype was counted between two and nine times. The chain employs TRBV29-1 and TRBJ2-7; a possible D gene is TRBD2 (6 bases). Trimming removed 6 bases from V and 5 bases from J, with 20 bases in between. The germline CDR1 and CDR2 sequences are SQVTM and ANQGSEA. This CDR3 is built from 14 residues. CDR3 DNA sequence: TGCAGCGTCCAAGATGACGGGGGAACCCACGAGCAGTACTTC. Protein product: CSVQDDGGTHEQYF.

This clonotype is large in the sample. The chain carries TRBV5-1 and TRBJ1-6; D is ambiguous. The CDR3 runs 15 residues. Germline CDR1 is SGHRS and CDR2 is YFSETQ. Between the trimmed V and J ends, which lost 0 bases and 10 bases, there was a span of 14 bases. The CDR3 DNA sequence: TGCGCCAGCAGCTTGGTGTTCCAATCGGGATCACCCCTCCACTTT. Residues: CASSLVFQSGSPLHF.

The chain combines TRBV9 with TRBJ1-3, with D possibly matching TRBD1 (5 bases). Between the trimmed V and J ends, which lost 5 bases and 8 bases, there was a span of 17 bases. Per germline, CDR1 SGDLS and CDR2 YYNGEE. The CDR3 is made up of 14 amino acids. CDR3 sequence reads: CASRPGLTKDTIYF. The CDR3 DNA follows: TGTGCCAGCAGACCGGGACTCACGAAAGACACCATATATTTT.

This clonotype has just a few counts. The CDR3 protein is CASSLGDTDTQYF. The CDR3 nucleotides are TGCGCCAGCAGCTTGGGGGATACAGATACGCAGTATTTT. V usage is TRBV5-1 and J usage is TRBJ2-3, with D uncertain. The CDR3 length is 13 residues. In germline, CDR1 is SGHRS, CDR2 YFSETQ. V was shortened by 0 bases and J by 3 bases, with 5 bases between the two germline ends.

As to this clonotype: Mismatch with germline at one junction end may stem from a read error. The chain combines TRBV4-1 with TRBJ1-4; D ambiguous. The CDR3 runs 12 residues. Germline CDR1 MGHRA, CDR2 YSYEKL. CDR3 amino acids: CASSQDSGKLFF. Here the CDR3 DNA reads TGTGCCAGCAGCCAAGATTCTGGAAAACTGTTTTTT.

This clonotype was found once. Here the CDR3 reads CASSLGSDRFGKLFF. In DNA form, the CDR3 reads TGCGCCAGCAGCTTGGGGTCTGACAGGTTCGGAAAACTGTTTTTT. The J gene is TRBJ1-4, the V gene TRBV5-1; D is possibly TRBD1 (6 bases). Trimming took 0 bases from V and 10 from J, leaving 16 bases between them. The CDR3 spans 15 residues. Germline V CDR1 and CDR2: SGHRS, YFSETQ.

V is TRBV7-9 and J is TRBJ2-3; no reliable D call. The V and J ends lost 4 bases and 5 bases respectively, with 13 bases between them. Germline CDR1 SEHNR, CDR2 FQNEAQ (reference sequence). The CDR3 has 14 amino acids. CDR3 nucleotide sequence: TGTGCCAGCAGCTCCCCTGGACCGGGAGATACGCAGTATTTT. It is translated as CASSSPGPGDTQYF.

In the case of this clonotype: A much larger clone is a single base away; this may be a read error. The chain links TRBV20-1 to TRBJ2-5; TRBD2 agrees at 8 bases. The CDR3 runs to 14 residues. V was clipped by 3 bases and J by 4 bases; unmatched bases: 7. Germline-derived CDR1 and CDR2 are DFQATT and SNEGSKA (reference sequence). The CDR3 nucleotides read TGCAGTGCTAGGCGGGGGGCTGGCCGAGAGACCCAGTACTTC. The encoded protein is CSARRGAGRETQYF.

The gene calls are TRBV5-1 and TRBJ2-3, with D perhaps TRBD2 (6 bases). The CDR3 runs to 15 residues. Germline V gives CDR1 SGHRS, CDR2 YFSETQ. V lost 6 bases and J lost 0, with 14 bases in between. CDR3 nucleotide sequence: TGCGCCAGCAACCCCGGGACTCCTAGCACAGATACGCAGTATTTT. The encoded protein is CASNPGTPSTDTQYF.

The table lists this clonotype with a count of one. The chain is built from TRBV10-3 and TRBJ2-5; a possible D gene is TRBD1 (6 bases). V lost 4 bases, J lost 5 bases, and 11 bases lay in between. Germline CDR1 and CDR2: ENHRY and SYGVKD. The CDR3 loop spans 13 amino acids. The CDR3 bases are TGTGCCATCAGTGGGGGGCTAGAGGAGACCCAGTACTTC. This sequence encodes CAISGGLEETQYF.

The table lists this clonotype with a count of one. This chain uses TRBV29-1 with TRBJ2-7, with a tentative D call TRBD2 (6 bases). Trimming took 0 bases from V and 7 from J, leaving 16 bases between them. Germline V gene sequence: CDR1 SQVTM, CDR2 ANQGSEA. The CDR3 loop spans 14 amino acids. CDR3 residues: CSVEDPSETGEQYF. In DNA form, the CDR3 reads TGCAGCGTTGAAGATCCTAGCGAGACCGGAGAGCAGTACTTC.

This clonotype has only a few counts. The chain uses TRBV20-1 and TRBJ1-2; the D gene is possibly TRBD1 (5 bases). CDR3 length equals 15 residues. The germline gives CDR1 DFQATT, CDR2 SNEGSKA (reference sequence). Trimming took off 0 bases at V and 8 bases at J, with 19 bases between the two ends. The CDR3 DNA reads as TGCAGTGCTAGAGATCTTGAGAGACAGTCAAAGGGCTACACCTTC. Its translation is CSARDLERQSKGYTF.

The chain employs TRBV7-6 and TRBJ2-2, with 8 bases matching TRBD1. V gave up 6 bases and J gave up 6 bases; unmatched junction bases: 6. Per the germline V gene, CDR1 is SGHVS and CDR2 is FNYEAQ. CDR3 length: 14 residues. CDR3: CASSSGQEAGELFF. Written as DNA, the CDR3 is TGTGCCAGCAGTTCGGGACAGGAGGCCGGGGAGCTGTTTTTT.

This chain links TRBV15 with TRBJ2-1; no firm D call. The V end lost 0 bases, the J end lost 3 bases, and 12 bases lay between the germline ends. The CDR3 spans 16 residues. CDR1 and CDR2 (germline): LNHNV, YYDKDF (reference sequence). CDR3 residues: CATSRDGDNFYNEQFF. In nucleotides, the CDR3 is TGTGCCACCAGCAGAGATGGAGACAATTTCTACAATGAGCAGTTCTTC.

The V and J genes are TRBV2 and TRBJ2-1; no clear D. V gave up 0 bases and J gave up 10 bases, with 10 bases separating them. This CDR3 comprises 13 residues. Germline lookup yields CDR1 SNHLY and CDR2 FYNNEI. As DNA, the CDR3 is TGTGCCAGCAGTGAAGCGCGTAAAGGGGAGCAGTTCTTC. Protein sequence: CASSEARKGEQFF.

This chain uses TRBV6-1 with TRBJ2-2; 10 bases are shared with TRBD1. CDR3 length: 16 residues. The J segment lost 5 bases and the V segment lost 5 bases, leaving 8 bases of the junction unmatched. Germline V gene data show CDR1 as MNHNS and CDR2 as SASEGT. CDR3 nucleotide sequence: TGTGCCAGCAGTTCGTCGGGGACAGGGGTAACCGGGGAGCTGTTTTTT. This encodes CASSSSGTGVTGELFF.

Comments on this clonotype: It is likely a read error, because the conserved phenylalanine at the end of the CDR3 is missing. The V call is TRBV5-1, the J call TRBJ2-5; 11 bases are a match to TRBD2. Germline V lookup: CDR1 SGHRS, CDR2 YFSETQ. The CDR3 length is 15 residues. The V segment lost 4 bases and the J segment 0 bases; nucleotides outside the gene matches: 2. CDR3 sequence (DNA): TGCGCCAGCAGCCGTAGCGGGGGGGACCAAGAGACCCAGTACCTC. This translates into CASSRSGGDQETQYL.

This clonotype was seen a few times. This chain uses TRBV5-1 with TRBJ2-3; D remains unclear. The CDR3 is 12 amino acids. The germline V and J ends were trimmed by 0 bases and 7 bases, with 6 bases remaining between them. CDR1 is SGHRS, CDR2 YFSETQ, per germline. CDR3 protein: CASSLEGNTQYF. CDR3 bases: TGCGCCAGCAGCTTGGAAGGGAATACGCAGTATTTT.

This chain uses TRBV20-1 with TRBJ2-1; no reliable D call. V lost 2 bases, J lost 3 bases, and 11 bases lay in between. The CDR3 runs 14 residues. Germline-derived CDR1 and CDR2 are DFQATT and SNEGSKA (reference sequence). CDR3 DNA: TGCAGTGCTAGATTAGGGCTAGGCTACAATGAGCAGTTCTTC. Protein: CSARLGLGYNEQFF.

The CDR3 here is CASSDGPSNTEAFF. The CDR3 DNA reads as TGCGCCAGCAGCGACGGCCCGTCGAACACTGAAGCTTTCTTT. V and J are TRBV5-1 and TRBJ1-1; no clear D gene. This CDR3 spans 14 amino acids. The germline gives CDR1 SGHRS, CDR2 YFSETQ. V dropped 4 bases and J dropped 1 base, with 11 bases sitting between them.

The V call is TRBV27, the J call TRBJ2-3; perhaps TRBD2 as D (6 bases). The CDR3 totals 15 residues. Germline V gives CDR1 MNHEY, CDR2 SMNVEV (reference sequence). V shed 10 bases and J shed 0 bases, with 17 bases lying between them. The CDR3 nucleotides are TGTGCCATCAGAATCGGACTAACTAGCACAGATACGCAGTATTTT. It encodes CAIRIGLTSTDTQYF.

The V gene is TRBV20-1, the J gene TRBJ2-3; 13 bases match TRBD2. The CDR3 length is 17 residues. Germline CDR1 and CDR2: DFQATT and SNEGSKA (reference sequence). J gave up 0 bases and V 1 base, and 4 bases lay outside the gene matches. The CDR3: CSARGPGLAGSTDTQYF. The CDR3 nucleotides are TGCAGTGCTAGAGGGCCGGGACTAGCGGGGAGCACAGATACGCAGTATTTT.

This clonotype has more than one count but fewer than ten. The chain recombines TRBV4-1 with TRBJ1-4, with 8 bases fitting TRBD1. The germline V gene has CDR1 MGHRA and CDR2 YSYEKL. V shed 3 bases, J shed 3 bases, and the junction held 3 bases outside the gene matches. CDR3 length: 15 amino acids. In nucleotides, the CDR3 is TGCGCCAGCAGCCAGCTACAGGGGGCTAATGAAAAACTGTTTTTT. Translation: CASSQLQGANEKLFF.

The chain couples TRBV29-1 to TRBJ1-1; a weak D match, TRBD1 (5 bases). CDR3 length: 13 amino acids. Germline CDR1 and CDR2: SQVTM and ANQGSEA. The V and J ends lost 6 bases and 4 bases respectively, with 15 bases between them. The CDR3 loop reads CSVSRGKGTEAFF. The CDR3 coding sequence is TGCAGCGTCTCGCGGGGGAAAGGCACTGAAGCTTTCTTT.

This rearrangement joins TRBV5-4 to TRBJ2-1; possible D gene TRBD1, 6 bases. Germline CDR1 is SGHNT and CDR2 is YYREEE (reference sequence). This CDR3 comprises 14 residues. Trimming stripped 2 bases from V and 8 bases from J, with 14 bases between. The CDR3 DNA reads as TGTGCCAGCAGCTTTCAGACAGGTCGGGATGAGCAGTTCTTC. Translating gives CASSFQTGRDEQFF.

The chain recombines TRBV20-1 with TRBJ2-1; TRBD2 matches 12 bases. CDR3 length: 18 amino acids. The V and J ends lost 5 bases and 2 bases, in that order; junction bases with no gene match: 13. Germline loops: CDR1 DFQATT, CDR2 SNEGSKA (reference sequence). Written as DNA, the CDR3 is TGCAGTGCTCAGACTAGCGGGAGTGGGATGGGGACCTACAATGAGCAGTTCTTC. Its translation: CSAQTSGSGMGTYNEQFF.

The chain is built from TRBV20-1 and TRBJ2-7, with TRBD1 identical over 7 bases. CDR1 and CDR2 (germline): DFQATT, SNEGSKA (reference sequence). The length of the CDR3 is 12 residues. After removal of 6 bases from V and 1 base from J, the junction contained 3 bases not matched to a gene. The CDR3 loop reads CSAYRGSYEQYF. CDR3 nucleotide sequence: TGCAGTGCGTACAGGGGTTCCTACGAGCAGTACTTC.

The rearrangement uses TRBV5-1 and TRBJ2-5; tentatively, D is TRBD1 (6 bases). Germline loops: CDR1 SGHRS, CDR2 YFSETQ. V lost 5 bases and J 3 bases, leaving 8 bases between the germline ends. This CDR3 region has 12 residues. The CDR3 DNA sequence: TGCGCCAGCAGGCGACAGGAAGAGACCCAGTACTTC. This sequence encodes CASRRQEETQYF.